This T cell receptor beta chain was observed in a study of radiation and T cells in renal cell carcinoma. Study observations and caveats: Without pretreatment biopsies, baseline tumor clonotype presence was undetermined. Top tumor clonotypes rose in blood 2 weeks post-radiation, then contracted.

The time point was: blood 2 weeks post-SBRT. Documented treatment: 15 Gy SBRT to primary tumor, nephrectomy 4 weeks later. The patient's renal cell carcinoma had clear cell pathology. Notes on this clone: Its antigen is still unknown.

V trimming: 0 bases; J trimming: 9 bases; junction bases outside the gene matches: 19. This CDR3 spans 18 amino acids. Germline CDR1 and CDR2: MGHRA and YSYEKL. Sequenced by immunoSEQ multiplex PCR; TCRdb stores in-frame clones only, minus some. The table shows some 150,000 clones, with 80% to 90% occurring only once. The chain couples TRBV4-1 to TRBJ1-1, with TRBD1 matching 7 bases. The sample consisted of blood, taken from a patient whose treatment included radiotherapy and nephrectomy. The receptor was isolated from a woman in her fifties or sixties with renal cell carcinoma. The CDR3 DNA follows: TGCGCCAGCAGCCAAGATCGGAGGGGGCGGAACAACAGTAGAAAAGCTTTCTTT. This encodes CASSQDRRGRNNSRKAFF.